Each of the 2 T cell receptor beta chains below was sequenced from the same sample in a study of T-cell reconstitution after alpha-beta-depleted transplantation in children (dated by TCRdb to the mid-2010s). Results the study describes overall, beyond this receptor: The frequencies of hyperexpanded clones fell over the following months, and after one year, T-cell counts and TCRbeta diversity were mostly attributed to newly produced T cells.

The protocol used for the library was PCR. Sequencing was performed on an Illumina HiSeq 2500. To normalize quantification of the TCRbeta repertoire, the TCR libraries were built with molecular barcoding that relied on unique molecular identifiers. TCRdb trimmed the raw reads at Q25, called clones with MiXCR and kept productive beta chains. Each entry merges the rows of one CDR3 protein and shows their most common DNA and genes. In all, the sample holds about 300,000 distinct CDR3 sequences, and over 7.5% of those were seen once. Jointly, the top ten make up approximately 8.6% of the sample. This sample's treatment or condition label indicates: allogeneic hematopoietic cell transplantation with graft depleted of TCRalphabeta T cells and CD19 B cells. No antigen is known for these receptors. The source material was peripheral blood, sampled 360 days after TCRalphabeta/CD19-depleted stem cell transplant. These receptors came from a female patient aged 2-15 years who had a stem cell transplant for Fanconi anemia, so the T cells may come from the graft donor.

J is TRBJ1-3 and V is TRBV28; unclear D gene. The CDR3 extends over 11 amino acids. The germline CDR1 and CDR2 sequences are MDHEN and SYDVKM. V was clipped by 6 bases and J by 6 bases, with 6 bases between them. CDR3 coding DNA: TGTGCCAGCAGCCTATTAAACACCATATATTTT. It codes for CASSLLNTIYF.

This clonotype has at least ten counts. The chain carries TRBV4-2 and TRBJ1-1; a possible D gene is TRBD1 (6 bases). V lost 4 bases to trimming and J lost 1 base, with 10 bases between them. The CDR3 covers 14 residues. The germline V gene has CDR1 LGHNA and CDR2 YNFKEQ. CDR3 loop: CASSPRTANTEAFF. The CDR3 bases are TGTGCCAGCAGCCCCCGGACAGCGAACACTGAAGCTTTCTTT.